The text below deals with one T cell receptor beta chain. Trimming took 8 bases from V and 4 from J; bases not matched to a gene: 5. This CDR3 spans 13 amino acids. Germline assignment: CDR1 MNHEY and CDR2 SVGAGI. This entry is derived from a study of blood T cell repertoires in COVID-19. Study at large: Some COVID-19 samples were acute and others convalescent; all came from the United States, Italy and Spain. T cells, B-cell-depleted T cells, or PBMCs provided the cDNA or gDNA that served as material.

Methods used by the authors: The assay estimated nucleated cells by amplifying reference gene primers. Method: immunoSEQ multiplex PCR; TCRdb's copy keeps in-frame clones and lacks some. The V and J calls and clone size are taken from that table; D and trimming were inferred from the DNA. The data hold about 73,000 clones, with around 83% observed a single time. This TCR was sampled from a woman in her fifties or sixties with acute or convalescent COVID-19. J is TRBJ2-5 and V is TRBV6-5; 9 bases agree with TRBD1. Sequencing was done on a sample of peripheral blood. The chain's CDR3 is CASPRQGGETQYF. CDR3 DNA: TGTGCCAGCCCCCGACAGGGGGGAGAGACCCAGTACTTC.